This TCR beta chain comes out of a study of CD8+ T cells in alopecia areata (dated by TCRdb to between 2017 and 2018). Describing the broader study: The treated patients took part in an open-label pilot trial in which moderate-to-severe alopecia areata was treated with oral tofacitinib at 5 to 10 mg twice daily. Patients received tofacitinib for 6 to 18 months and were then followed off drug for 6 months to check for delayed response and recurrence. High-throughput TCRbeta sequencing was used to examine T cell clonal expansion in alopecia areata in both the C3H/HeJ mouse model and human patients. Scalp tissue and sorted CD4+ and CD8+ peripheral blood T cells from patchy and totalis/universalis alopecia areata patients and from healthy controls were covered by human TCRbeta sequencing. Biopsies were taken from tofacitinib-treated patients at baseline and at 4 and 24 weeks of treatment, and a later scalp biopsy was taken in several of the tofacitinib-treated patients. Scalp clonality was compared among normal scalp (n=4), patchy alopecia areata scalp (n=8), and alopecia totalis/universalis scalp (n=8). The RNA source kit depended on sample type: the PAXgene miRNA kit for fixed scalp, the miRNeasy kit for PBMCs, and the RNeasy kit for mouse skin. Amplification of TCRbeta CDR3 regions was done by immunoSEQ multiplex PCR using 35 Vbeta forward primers and 13 Jbeta reverse primers.

About this clone itself: No cognate antigen has been identified for it. Base qualities are missing; no much larger clone stands one base away.

The time point label corresponds to: baseline before oral tofacitinib. From alopecia areata patients, peripheral blood was collected along with lesional scalp punch biopsies. Human scalp biopsies were immediately fixed in PAXgene tissue containers. What the study reported, not specific to this receptor: Scalp TCR repertoire analysis is complicated because resident alphabeta T cells in normal human skin are also sequenced, whereas mouse skin is dominated by gammadelta T cells. Shared TCR sequences between patients were less evident than in mice, which may be partly attributable to HLA diversity in the patient population. Lesional scalp, especially in alopecia totalis/universalis, showed higher clonality and more expanded CD8+ clones than normal scalp, suggesting antigenic drive.

Preparation of the library involved the immunoSEQ multiplex PCR assay. RNA was extracted from all samples and reverse transcribed into cDNA as template for TCR sequencing. SuperScript III was used to make first-strand cDNA, primed with a 2:1 mix of oligo-dT and random hexamers. A synthetic immune receptor repertoire was used to measure amplification bias, and any remaining bias was corrected computationally. On the authors' methods: Raw reads were preprocessed to remove errors, and CDR3 was defined by IMGT conventions from the conserved cysteine to phenylalanine. To get clonality, Shannon entropy was normalized by log2 of the number of productive unique TCRs and the result was subtracted from 1. Scalp TCRbeta sequences were cross-referenced with sorted blood CD4 and CD8 repertoires so that the CD4 or CD8 identity of scalp clones could be inferred. The immuneACCESS repertoire file appears here via TCRdb, limited to in-frame rearrangements. These files lack a portion of the clones; in checked studies, under half of the deficit traces to unresolved V genes, and the cause of the others is not known. That table gives V, J and clone size, and the DNA gave D and trimming. This sample has roughly 20,000 clones in its table, and under 75% of those were observed once. 6.1% of the sample comes from the top ten.

In the germline V gene, CDR1 corresponds to MNHEY and CDR2 to SVGAGI. From the cysteine through the phenylalanine, the CDR3 covers 14 amino acids. Only the CDR3 part of the read is kept: 42 bases, read in frame from the first base. The germline ends are 10 bases apart after V is trimmed by 2 bases and J by 4 bases. This clonotype was sampled from a human donor with alopecia areata. Material: skin, obtained at week 0. This chain joins TRBV6-5 to TRBJ2-3; TRBD2 is a possible D gene, resting on 7 matching bases. The CDR3 protein sequence reads: CASSYGGAADTQYF. At the DNA level, the sequence is TGTGCCAGCAGTTACGGGGGGGCGGCAGATACGCAGTATTTT.